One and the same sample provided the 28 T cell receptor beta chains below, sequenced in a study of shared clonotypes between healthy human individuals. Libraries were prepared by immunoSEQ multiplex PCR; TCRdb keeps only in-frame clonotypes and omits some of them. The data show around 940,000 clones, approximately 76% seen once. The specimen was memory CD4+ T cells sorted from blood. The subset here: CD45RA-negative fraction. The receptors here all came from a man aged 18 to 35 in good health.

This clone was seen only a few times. CDR3 loop: CASSLSSGSYEQYF. The CDR3 DNA reads as TGTGCCAGCAGCTTATCGAGCGGGTCCTACGAGCAGTACTTC. This chain uses TRBV7-8 with TRBJ2-7; possible D gene TRBD2, 6 bases. Trimming cost V 2 bases and J 1 base, with 9 bases left between them. The germline V gene encodes CDR1 SGHVS and CDR2 FQNEAQ. CDR3 length: 14 amino acids.

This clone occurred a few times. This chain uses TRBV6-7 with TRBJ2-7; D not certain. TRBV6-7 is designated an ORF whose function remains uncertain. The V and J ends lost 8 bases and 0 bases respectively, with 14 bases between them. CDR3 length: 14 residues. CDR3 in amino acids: CASLPWGYSYEQYF. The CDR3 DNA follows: TGTGCCAGCCTGCCCTGGGGATACTCCTACGAGCAGTACTTC.

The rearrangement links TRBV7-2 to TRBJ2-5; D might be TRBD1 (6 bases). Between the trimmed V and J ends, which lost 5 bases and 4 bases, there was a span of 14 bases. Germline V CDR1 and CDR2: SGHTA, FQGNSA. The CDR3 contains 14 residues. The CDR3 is CASSRTAATETQYF. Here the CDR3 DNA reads TGTGCCAGCAGCCGGACAGCGGCGACAGAGACCCAGTACTTC. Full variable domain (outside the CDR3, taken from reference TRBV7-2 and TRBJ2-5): GAGVSQSPSNKVTEKGKDVELRCDPISGHTALYWYRQSLGQGLEFLIYFQGNSAPDKSGLPSDRFSAERTGGSVSTLTIQRTQQEDSAVYLCASSRTAATETQYFGPGTRLLVL.

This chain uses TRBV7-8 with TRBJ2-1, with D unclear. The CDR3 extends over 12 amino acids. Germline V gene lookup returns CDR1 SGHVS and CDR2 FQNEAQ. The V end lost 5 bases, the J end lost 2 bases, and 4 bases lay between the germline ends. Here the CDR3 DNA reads TGTGCCAGCAGCACACCCTACAATGAGCAGTTCTTC. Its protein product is CASSTPYNEQFF. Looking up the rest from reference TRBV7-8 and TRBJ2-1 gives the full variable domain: GAGVSQSPRYKVAKRGQDVALRCDPISGHVSLFWYQQALGQGPEFLTYFQNEAQLDKSGLPSDRFFAERPEGSVSTLKIQRTQQEDSAVYLCASSTPYNEQFFGPGTRLTVL.

CDR3 loop: CASSPIFSGTDTQYF. CDR3 coding DNA: TGTGCCAGCAGCCCTATCTTCTCGGGCACAGATACGCAGTATTTT. The chain has TRBV7-9 and TRBJ2-3; no firm D call. Germline CDR1 is SEHNR and CDR2 is FQNEAQ (reference sequence). Between the trimmed V and J ends, which lost 5 bases and 1 base, there was a span of 13 bases. The CDR3 consists of 15 residues.

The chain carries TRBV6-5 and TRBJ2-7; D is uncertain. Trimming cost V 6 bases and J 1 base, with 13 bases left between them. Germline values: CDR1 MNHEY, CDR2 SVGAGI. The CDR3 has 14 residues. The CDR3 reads CASSLSLGSYEQYF. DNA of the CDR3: TGTGCCAGCAGCCTTTCTTTAGGATCCTACGAGCAGTACTTC.

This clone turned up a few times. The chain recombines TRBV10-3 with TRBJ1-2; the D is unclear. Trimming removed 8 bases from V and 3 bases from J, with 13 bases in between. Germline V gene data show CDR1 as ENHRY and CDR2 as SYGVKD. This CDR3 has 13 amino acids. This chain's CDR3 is CAIQEGRYYGYTF. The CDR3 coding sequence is TGTGCCATCCAGGAGGGAAGGTACTATGGCTACACCTTC.

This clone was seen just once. CDR3 in amino acids: CASSSYRGSSTDTQYF. As DNA, the CDR3 is TGTGCCAGCAGCAGTTACAGGGGCTCTAGCACAGATACGCAGTATTTT. V is TRBV7-9 and J is TRBJ2-3; TRBD1 matches at 7 bases. In germline, CDR1 is SEHNR, CDR2 FQNEAQ (reference sequence). This CDR3 region has 16 residues. Trimming took 5 bases from V and 0 from J; bases not matched to a gene: 8.

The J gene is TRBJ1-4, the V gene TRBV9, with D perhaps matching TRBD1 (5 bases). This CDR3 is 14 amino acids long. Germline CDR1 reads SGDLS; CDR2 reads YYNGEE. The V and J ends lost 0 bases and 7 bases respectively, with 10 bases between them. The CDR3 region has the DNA TGTGCCAGCAGCGTAGGGGGCTACGGTGAAAAACTGTTTTTT. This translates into CASSVGGYGEKLFF.

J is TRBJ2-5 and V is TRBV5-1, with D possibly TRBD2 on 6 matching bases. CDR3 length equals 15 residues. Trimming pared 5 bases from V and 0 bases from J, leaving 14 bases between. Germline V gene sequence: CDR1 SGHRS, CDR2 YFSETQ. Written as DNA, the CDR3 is TGCGCCAGCAGGCCCGCGGGGAATGACCAAGAGACCCAGTACTTC. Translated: CASRPAGNDQETQYF.

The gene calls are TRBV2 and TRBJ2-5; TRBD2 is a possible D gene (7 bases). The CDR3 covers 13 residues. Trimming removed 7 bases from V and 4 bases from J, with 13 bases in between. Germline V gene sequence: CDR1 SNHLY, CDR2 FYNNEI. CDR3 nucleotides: TGTGCCAGCACCGGGGGGCAGGGAGAGACCCAGTACTTC. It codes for CASTGGQGETQYF.

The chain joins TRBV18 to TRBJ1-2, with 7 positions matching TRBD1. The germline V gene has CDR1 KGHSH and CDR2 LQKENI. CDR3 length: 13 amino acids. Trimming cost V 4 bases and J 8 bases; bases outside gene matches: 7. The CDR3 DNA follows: TGTGCCAGCTCACAAGGACAGGCTCCCGGCTACACCTTC. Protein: CASSQGQAPGYTF.

Written as DNA, the CDR3 is TGTGCCAGCAGGTCCAGCTTTGATAGCCGAGAGACCCAGTACTTC. It is translated as CASRSSFDSRETQYF. The genes are TRBV6-5 and TRBJ2-5; D unresolved. CDR1 is MNHEY, CDR2 SVGAGI, per germline. Trimming cost V 6 bases and J 4 bases, with 18 bases left between them. The CDR3 has 15 residues.

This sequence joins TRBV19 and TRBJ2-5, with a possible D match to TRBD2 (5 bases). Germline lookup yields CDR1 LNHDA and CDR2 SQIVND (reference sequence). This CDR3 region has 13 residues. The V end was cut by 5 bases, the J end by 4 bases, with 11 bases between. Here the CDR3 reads CASSSGWGETQYF. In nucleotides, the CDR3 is TGTGCCAGTAGTTCGGGGTGGGGAGAGACCCAGTACTTC.

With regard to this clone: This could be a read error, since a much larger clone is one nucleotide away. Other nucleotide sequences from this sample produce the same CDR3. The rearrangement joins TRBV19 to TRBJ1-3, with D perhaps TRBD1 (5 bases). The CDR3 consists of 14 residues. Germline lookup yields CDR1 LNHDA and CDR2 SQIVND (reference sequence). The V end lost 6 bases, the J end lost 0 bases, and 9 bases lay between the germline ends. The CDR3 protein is CASSFDSSGNTIYF. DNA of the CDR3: TGTGCCAGTAGCTTCGACAGCTCTGGAAACACCATATATTTT. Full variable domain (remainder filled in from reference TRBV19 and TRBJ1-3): DGGITQSPKYLFRKEGQNVTLSCEQNLNHDAMYWYRQDPGQGLRLIYYSQIVNDFQKGDIAEGYSVSREKKESFPLTVTSAQKNPTAFYLCASSFDSSGNTIYFGEGSWLTVV.

The CDR3 sequence: CASTPTSGSADTQYF. CDR3 coding DNA: TGTGCCAGTACCCCCACTAGCGGGAGTGCAGATACGCAGTATTTT. The chain is built from TRBV19 and TRBJ2-3; 11 bases fit TRBD2. This CDR3 contains 15 residues. J lost 4 bases, V lost 7 bases, and 7 bases had no gene match. Germline V gene data show CDR1 as LNHDA and CDR2 as SQIVND (reference sequence). The whole variable domain, filled in from reference TRBV19 and TRBJ2-3, reads DGGITQSPKYLFRKEGQNVTLSCEQNLNHDAMYWYRQDPGQGLRLIYYSQIVNDFQKGDIAEGYSVSREKKESFPLTVTSAQKNPTAFYLCASTPTSGSADTQYFGPGTRLTVL.

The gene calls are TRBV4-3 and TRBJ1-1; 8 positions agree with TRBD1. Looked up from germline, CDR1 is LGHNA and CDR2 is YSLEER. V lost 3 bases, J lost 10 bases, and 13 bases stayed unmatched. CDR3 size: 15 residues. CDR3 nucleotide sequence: TGCGCCAGCAGCCAGGATCCCGGACAGGGAGGTCGAGCTTTCTTT. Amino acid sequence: CASSQDPGQGGRAFF.

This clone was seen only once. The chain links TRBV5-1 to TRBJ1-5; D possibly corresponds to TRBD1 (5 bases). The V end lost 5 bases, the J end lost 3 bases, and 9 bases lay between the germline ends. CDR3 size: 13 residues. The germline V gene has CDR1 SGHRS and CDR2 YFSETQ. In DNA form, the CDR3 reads TGCGCCAGCAGGGCCAGGGACAATCAGCCCCAGCATTTT. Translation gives CASRARDNQPQHF.

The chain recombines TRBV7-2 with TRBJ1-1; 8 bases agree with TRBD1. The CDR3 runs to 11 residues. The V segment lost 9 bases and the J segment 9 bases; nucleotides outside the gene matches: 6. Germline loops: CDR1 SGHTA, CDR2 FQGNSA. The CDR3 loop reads CASSQGVKAFF. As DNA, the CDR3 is TGTGCCAGTTCACAGGGGGTGAAAGCTTTCTTT.

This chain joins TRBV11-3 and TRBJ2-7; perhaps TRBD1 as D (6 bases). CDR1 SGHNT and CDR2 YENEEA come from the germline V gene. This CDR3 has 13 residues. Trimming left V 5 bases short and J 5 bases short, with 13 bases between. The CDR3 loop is CASSLGDNNEQYF. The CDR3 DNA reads TGTGCCAGCAGCCTAGGGGACAATAACGAGCAGTACTTC.

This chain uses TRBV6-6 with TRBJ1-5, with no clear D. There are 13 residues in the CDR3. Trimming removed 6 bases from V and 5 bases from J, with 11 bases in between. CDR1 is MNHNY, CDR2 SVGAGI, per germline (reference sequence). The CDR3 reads CASSPSIYQPQHF. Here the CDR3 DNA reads TGTGCCAGCAGCCCTTCTATCTATCAGCCCCAGCATTTT.

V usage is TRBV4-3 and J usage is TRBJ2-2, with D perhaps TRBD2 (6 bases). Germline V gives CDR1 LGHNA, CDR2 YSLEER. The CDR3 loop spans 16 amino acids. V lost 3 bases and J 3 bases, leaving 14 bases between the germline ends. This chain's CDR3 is CASSQMWDFYTGELFF. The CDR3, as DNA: TGCGCCAGCAGCCAGATGTGGGACTTCTACACCGGGGAGCTGTTTTTT.

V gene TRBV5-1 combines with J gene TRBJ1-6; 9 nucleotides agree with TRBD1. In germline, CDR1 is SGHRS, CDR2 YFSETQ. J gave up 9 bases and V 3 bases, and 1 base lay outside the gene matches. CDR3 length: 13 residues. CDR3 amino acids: CASSSDRGSPLHF. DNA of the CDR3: TGCGCCAGCAGCTCGGACAGGGGTTCACCCCTCCACTTT.

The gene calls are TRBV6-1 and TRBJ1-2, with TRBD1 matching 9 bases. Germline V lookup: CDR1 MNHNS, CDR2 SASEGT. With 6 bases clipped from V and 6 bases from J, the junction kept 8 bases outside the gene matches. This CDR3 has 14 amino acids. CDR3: CASRGSGTGNGYTF. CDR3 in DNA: TGTGCCAGCAGGGGGAGCGGGACAGGGAATGGCTACACCTTC.

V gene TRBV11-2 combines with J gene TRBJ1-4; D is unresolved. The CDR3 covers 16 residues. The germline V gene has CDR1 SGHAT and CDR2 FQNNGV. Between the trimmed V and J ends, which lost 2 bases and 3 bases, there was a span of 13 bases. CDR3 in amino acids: CASSLTEGLPNEKLFF. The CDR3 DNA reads TGTGCCAGCAGCTTAACCGAGGGTTTACCTAATGAAAAACTGTTTTTT.

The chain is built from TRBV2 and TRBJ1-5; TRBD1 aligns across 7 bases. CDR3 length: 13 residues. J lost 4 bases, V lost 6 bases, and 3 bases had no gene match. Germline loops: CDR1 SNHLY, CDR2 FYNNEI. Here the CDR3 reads CASRGQQNQPQHF. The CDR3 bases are TGTGCCAGCAGGGGACAGCAAAATCAGCCCCAGCATTTT.

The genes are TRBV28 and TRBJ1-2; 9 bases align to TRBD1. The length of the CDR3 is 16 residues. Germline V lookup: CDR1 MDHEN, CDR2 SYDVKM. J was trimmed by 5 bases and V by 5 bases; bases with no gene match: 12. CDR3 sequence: CASSEGQGGGLYGYTF. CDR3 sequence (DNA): TGTGCCAGCAGTGAGGGACAGGGAGGGGGTCTTTATGGCTACACCTTC.

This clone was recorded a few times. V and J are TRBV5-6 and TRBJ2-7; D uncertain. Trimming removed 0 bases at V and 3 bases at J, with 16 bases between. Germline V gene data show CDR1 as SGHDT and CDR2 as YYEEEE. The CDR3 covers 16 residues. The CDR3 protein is CASSLVVRAELYEQYF. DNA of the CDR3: TGTGCCAGCAGCTTGGTGGTTAGGGCGGAGCTCTACGAGCAGTACTTC.